This TCR beta chain was retrieved from a study of T cells in Graves' hyperthyroidism and ophthalmopathy. About the research overall: Peripheral blood draws took place at initial diagnosis, ahead of any treatment.

The study included ophthalmopathy patients with Clinical Activity Score at least 3, NOSPECS grade at least 4 and duration under 3 months. PBMCs stemmed from under 11 ml fresh peripheral blood. The V gene's germline CDR1 is LGHNA and CDR2 YSLEER. This CDR3 spans 17 amino acids. V shed 0 bases and J shed 0 bases, with 12 bases lying between them. Amplified TCR beta CDR3 regions came from RNA transcripts. Initially, a first-round RT-PCR of the TCR CDR3 employed the HTBI primer set. From the multiplex PCR reads, TCRdb called clonotypes with MiXCR, one entry per CDR3 protein. Of 490,000 or so distinct CDR3 sequences detected, about 20% appear once; the ten largest clones hold about 50%.

This chain links TRBV4-3 with TRBJ2-1, with D possibly matching TRBD2 (5 bases). Sequenced input: blood. The receptor comes from a middle-aged man with Graves' ophthalmopathy. The CDR3 is CASSQDGSGYSYNEQFF. The DNA for the CDR3 is TGCGCCAGCAGCCAAGATGGGTCGGGATACTCCTACAATGAGCAGTTCTTC.